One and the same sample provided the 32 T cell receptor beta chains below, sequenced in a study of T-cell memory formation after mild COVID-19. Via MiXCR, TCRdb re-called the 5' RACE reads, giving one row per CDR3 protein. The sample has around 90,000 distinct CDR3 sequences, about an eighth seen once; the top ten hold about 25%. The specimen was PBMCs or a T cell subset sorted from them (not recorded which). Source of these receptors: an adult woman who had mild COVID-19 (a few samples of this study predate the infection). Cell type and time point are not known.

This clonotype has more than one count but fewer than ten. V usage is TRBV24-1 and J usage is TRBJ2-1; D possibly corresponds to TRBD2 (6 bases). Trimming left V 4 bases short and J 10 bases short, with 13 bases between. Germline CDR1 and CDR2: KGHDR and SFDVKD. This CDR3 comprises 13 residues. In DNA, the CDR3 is TGTGCCACCAGTGAGCGGGACGCCGAGGAGCAGTTCTTC. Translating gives CATSERDAEEQFF.

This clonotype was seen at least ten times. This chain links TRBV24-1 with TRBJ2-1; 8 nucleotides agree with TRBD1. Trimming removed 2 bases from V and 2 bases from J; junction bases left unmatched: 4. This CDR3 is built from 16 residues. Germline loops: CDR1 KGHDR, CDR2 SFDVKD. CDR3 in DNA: TGTGCCACCAGTGATTATCAGGGGGCACCCTACAATGAGCAGTTCTTC. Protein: CATSDYQGAPYNEQFF.

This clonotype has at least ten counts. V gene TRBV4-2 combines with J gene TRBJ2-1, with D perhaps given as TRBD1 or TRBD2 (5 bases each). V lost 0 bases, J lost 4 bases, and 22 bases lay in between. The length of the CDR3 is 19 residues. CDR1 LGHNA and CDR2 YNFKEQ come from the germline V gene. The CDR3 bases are TGTGCCAGCAGCCAAGATTGGACTCCGCCGGCTGGGGGTTACAATGAGCAGTTCTTC. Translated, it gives CASSQDWTPPAGGYNEQFF.

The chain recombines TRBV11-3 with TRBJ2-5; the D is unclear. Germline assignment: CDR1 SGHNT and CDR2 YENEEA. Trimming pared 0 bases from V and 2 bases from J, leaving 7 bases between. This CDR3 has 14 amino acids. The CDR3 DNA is TGTGCCAGCAGCTTAGATATCAGTCAAGAGACCCAGTACTTC. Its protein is CASSLDISQETQYF.

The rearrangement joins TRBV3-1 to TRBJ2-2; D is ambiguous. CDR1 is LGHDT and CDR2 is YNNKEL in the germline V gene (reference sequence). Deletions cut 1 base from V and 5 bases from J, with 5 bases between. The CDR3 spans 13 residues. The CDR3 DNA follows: TGTGCCAGCAGCCAAGTTGAGACCGGGGAGCTGTTTTTT. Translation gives CASSQVETGELFF.

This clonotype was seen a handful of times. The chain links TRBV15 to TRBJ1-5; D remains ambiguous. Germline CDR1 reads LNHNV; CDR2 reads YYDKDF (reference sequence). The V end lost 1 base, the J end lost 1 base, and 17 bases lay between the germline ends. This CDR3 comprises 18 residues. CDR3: CATSRASAGRVSNQPQHF. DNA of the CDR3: TGTGCCACCAGCAGAGCCTCGGCGGGAAGAGTAAGCAATCAGCCCCAGCATTTT. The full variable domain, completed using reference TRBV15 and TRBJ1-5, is DAMVIQNPRYQVTQFGKPVTLSCSQTLNHNVMYWYQQKSSQAPKLLFHYYDKDFNNEADTPDNFQSRRPNTSFCFLDIRSPGLGDTAMYLCATSRASAGRVSNQPQHFGDGTRLSIL.

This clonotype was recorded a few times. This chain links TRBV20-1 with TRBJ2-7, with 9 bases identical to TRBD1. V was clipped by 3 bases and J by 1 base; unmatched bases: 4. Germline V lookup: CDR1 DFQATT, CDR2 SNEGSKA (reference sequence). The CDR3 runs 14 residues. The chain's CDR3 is CSARSGTGSYEQYF. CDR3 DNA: TGCAGTGCTAGGTCCGGGACAGGGTCCTACGAGCAGTACTTC.

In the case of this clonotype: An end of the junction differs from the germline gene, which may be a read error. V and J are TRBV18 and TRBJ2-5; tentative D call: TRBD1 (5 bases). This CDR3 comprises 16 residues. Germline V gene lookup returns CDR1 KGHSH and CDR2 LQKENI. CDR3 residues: CASSPNIKTEGETQYF. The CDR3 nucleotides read TGTGCAAGCTCACCAAATATCAAGACAGAAGGCGAGACCCAGTACTTC.

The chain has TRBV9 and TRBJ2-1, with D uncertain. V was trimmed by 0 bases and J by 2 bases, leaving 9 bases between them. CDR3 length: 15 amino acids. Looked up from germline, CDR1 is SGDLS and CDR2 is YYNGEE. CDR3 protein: CASSVAAGPYNEQFF. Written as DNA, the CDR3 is TGTGCCAGCAGCGTAGCGGCAGGACCCTACAATGAGCAGTTCTTC.

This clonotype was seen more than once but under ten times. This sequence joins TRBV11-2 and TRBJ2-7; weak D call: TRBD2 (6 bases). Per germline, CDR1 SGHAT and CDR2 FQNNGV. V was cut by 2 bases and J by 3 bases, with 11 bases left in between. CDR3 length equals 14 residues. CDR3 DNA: TGTGCCAGCAGCTTAAGGGACTGGGACTACGAGCAGTACTTC. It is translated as CASSLRDWDYEQYF.

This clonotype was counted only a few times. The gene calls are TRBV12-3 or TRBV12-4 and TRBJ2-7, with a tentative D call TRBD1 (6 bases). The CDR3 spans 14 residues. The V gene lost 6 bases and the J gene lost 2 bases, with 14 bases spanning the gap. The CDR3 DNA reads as TGTGCCAGCAGCTCCGGACAGAGTACCTACGAGCAGTACTTC. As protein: CASSSGQSTYEQYF.

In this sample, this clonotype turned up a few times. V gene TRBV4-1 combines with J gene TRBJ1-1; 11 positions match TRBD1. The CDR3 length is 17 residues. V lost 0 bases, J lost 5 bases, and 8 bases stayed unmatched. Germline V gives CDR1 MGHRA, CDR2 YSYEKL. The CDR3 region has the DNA TGCGCCAGCAGCCAAGATCTCGGACAGGGGGCGGGAACTGAAGCTTTCTTT. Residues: CASSQDLGQGAGTEAFF.

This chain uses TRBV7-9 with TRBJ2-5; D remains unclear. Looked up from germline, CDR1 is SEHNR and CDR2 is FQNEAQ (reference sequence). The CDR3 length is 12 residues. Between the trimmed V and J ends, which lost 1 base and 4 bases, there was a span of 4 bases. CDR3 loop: CASSLVRETQYF. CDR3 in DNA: TGTGCCAGCAGCTTAGTCCGAGAGACCCAGTACTTC.

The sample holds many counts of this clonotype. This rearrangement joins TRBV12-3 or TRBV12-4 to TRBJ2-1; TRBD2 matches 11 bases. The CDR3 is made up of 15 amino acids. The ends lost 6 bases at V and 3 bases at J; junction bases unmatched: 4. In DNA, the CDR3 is TGTGCCAGCAGCTCCGGACTAGCGGGCTACAATGAGCAGTTCTTC. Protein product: CASSSGLAGYNEQFF.

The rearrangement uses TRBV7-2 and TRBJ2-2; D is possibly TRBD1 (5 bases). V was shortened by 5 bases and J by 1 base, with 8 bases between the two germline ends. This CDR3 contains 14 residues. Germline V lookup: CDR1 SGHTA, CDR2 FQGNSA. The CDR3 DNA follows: TGTGCCAGCAGCCCGACAGTGAACACCGGGGAGCTGTTTTTT. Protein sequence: CASSPTVNTGELFF.

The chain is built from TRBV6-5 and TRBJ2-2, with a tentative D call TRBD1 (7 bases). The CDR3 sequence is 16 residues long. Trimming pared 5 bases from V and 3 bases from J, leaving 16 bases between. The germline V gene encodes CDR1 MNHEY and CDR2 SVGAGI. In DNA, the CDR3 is TGTGCCAGCAGTCCCCTGGAGGGGGCGGACACCGGGGAGCTGTTTTTT. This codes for CASSPLEGADTGELFF.

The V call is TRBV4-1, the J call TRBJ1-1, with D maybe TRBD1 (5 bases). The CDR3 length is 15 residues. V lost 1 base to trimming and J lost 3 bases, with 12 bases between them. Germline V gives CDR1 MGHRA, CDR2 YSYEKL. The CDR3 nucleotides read TGCGCCAGCAGCCAAGTCTTCGGGGGGTACACTGAAGCTTTCTTT. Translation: CASSQVFGGYTEAFF.

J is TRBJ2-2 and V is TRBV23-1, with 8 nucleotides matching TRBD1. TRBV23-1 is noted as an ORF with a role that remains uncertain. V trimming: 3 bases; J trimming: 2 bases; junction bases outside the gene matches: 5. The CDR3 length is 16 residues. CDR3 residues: CASSHWGQVNTGELFF. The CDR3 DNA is TGCGCCAGCAGTCACTGGGGACAGGTCAACACCGGGGAGCTGTTTTTT.

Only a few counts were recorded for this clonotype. CDR3 DNA sequence: TGCAGTGCTGACGACGGCTACGAGCAGTACTTC. Translating it yields CSADDGYEQYF. The chain carries TRBV20-1 and TRBJ2-7; D call uncertain. Germline CDR1 DFQATT, CDR2 SNEGSKA (reference sequence). Trimming cost V 5 bases and J 3 bases, with 8 bases left between them. The CDR3 spans 11 residues.

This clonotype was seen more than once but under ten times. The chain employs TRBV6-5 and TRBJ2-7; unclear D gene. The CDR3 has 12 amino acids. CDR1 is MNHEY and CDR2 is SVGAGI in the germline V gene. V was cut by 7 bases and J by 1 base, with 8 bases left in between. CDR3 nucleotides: TGTGCCAGCACCGACGGGTCCTACGAGCAGTACTTC. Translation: CASTDGSYEQYF.

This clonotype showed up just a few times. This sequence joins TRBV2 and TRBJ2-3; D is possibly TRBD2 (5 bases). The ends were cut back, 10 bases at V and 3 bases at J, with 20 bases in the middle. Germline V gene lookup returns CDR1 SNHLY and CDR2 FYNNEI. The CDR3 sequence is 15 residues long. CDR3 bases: TGTGCCAACAAGTGGGCTTTCGGAGGTACAGATACGCAGTATTTT. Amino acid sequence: CANKWAFGGTDTQYF.

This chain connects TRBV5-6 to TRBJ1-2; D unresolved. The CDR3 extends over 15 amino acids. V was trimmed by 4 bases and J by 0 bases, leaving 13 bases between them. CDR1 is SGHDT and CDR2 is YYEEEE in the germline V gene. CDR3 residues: CASSPEGSANYGYTF. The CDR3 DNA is TGTGCCAGCAGCCCCGAGGGCAGTGCTAACTATGGCTACACCTTC.

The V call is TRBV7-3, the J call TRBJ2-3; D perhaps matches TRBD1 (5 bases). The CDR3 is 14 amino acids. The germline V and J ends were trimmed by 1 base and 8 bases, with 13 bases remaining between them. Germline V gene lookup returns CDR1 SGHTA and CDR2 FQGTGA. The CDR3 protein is CASSLKRWQGTQYF. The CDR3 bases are TGTGCCAGCAGCTTAAAGAGGTGGCAGGGTACGCAGTATTTT.

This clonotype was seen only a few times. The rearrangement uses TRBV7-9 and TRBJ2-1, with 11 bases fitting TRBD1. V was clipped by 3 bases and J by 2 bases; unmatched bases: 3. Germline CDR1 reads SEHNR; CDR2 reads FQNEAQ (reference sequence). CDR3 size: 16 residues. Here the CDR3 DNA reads TGTGCCAGCAGCTTCTGGACAGGGGGCGCCTACAATGAGCAGTTCTTC. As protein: CASSFWTGGAYNEQFF.

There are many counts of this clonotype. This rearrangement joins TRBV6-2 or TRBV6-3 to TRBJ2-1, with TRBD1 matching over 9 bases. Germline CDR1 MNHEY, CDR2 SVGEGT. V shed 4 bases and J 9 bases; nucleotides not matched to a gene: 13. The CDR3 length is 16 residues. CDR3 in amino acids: CASSSAGTGLKIEQFF. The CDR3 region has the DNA TGTGCCAGCAGTTCCGCCGGGACAGGGCTTAAGATTGAGCAGTTCTTC.

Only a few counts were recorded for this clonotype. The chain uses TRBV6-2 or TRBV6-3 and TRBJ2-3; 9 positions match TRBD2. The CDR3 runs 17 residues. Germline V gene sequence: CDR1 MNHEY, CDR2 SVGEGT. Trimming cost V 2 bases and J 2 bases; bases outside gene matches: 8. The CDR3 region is CASSYAIAGVPTDTQYF. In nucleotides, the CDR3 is TGTGCCAGCAGTTACGCCATAGCGGGAGTCCCCACAGATACGCAGTATTTT.

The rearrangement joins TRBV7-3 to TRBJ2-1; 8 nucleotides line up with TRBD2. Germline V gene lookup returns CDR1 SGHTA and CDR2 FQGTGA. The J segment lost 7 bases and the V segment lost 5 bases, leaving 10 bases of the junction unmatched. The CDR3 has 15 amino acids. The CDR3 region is CASSQAGGFGNEQFF. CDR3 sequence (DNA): TGTGCCAGCAGCCAGGCGGGAGGATTCGGAAATGAGCAGTTCTTC.

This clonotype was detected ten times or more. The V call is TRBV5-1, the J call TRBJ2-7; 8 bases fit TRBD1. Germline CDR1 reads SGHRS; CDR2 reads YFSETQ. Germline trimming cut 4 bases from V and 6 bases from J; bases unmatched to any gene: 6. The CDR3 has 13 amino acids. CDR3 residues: CASSLTGGLEQYF. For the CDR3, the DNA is TGCGCCAGCAGCCTTACAGGGGGACTCGAGCAGTACTTC. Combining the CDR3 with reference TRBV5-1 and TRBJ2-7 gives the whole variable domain KAGVTQTPRYLIKTRGQQVTLSCSPISGHRSVSWYQQTPGQGLQFLFEYFSETQRNKGNFPGRFSGRQFSNSRSEMNVSTLELGDSALYLCASSLTGGLEQYFGPGTRLTVT.

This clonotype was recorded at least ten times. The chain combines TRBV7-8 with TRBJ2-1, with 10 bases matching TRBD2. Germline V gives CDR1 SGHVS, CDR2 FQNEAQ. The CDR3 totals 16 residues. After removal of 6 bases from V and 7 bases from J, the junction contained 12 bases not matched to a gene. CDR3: CASSLAGVSWGNEQFF. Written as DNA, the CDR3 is TGTGCCAGCAGTCTAGCGGGAGTATCTTGGGGGAATGAGCAGTTCTTC. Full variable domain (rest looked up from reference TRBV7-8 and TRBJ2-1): GAGVSQSPRYKVAKRGQDVALRCDPISGHVSLFWYQQALGQGPEFLTYFQNEAQLDKSGLPSDRFFAERPEGSVSTLKIQRTQQEDSAVYLCASSLAGVSWGNEQFFGPGTRLTVL.

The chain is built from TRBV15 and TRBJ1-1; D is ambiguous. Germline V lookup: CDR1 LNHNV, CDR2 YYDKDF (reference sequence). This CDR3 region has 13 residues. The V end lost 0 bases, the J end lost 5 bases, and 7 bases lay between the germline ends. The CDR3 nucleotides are TGTGCCACCAGCAGAGATCGGGCAACTGAAGCTTTCTTT. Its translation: CATSRDRATEAFF.

CDR3 bases: TGTGCCAGCACCCGACAGTCCCCCTACGAGCAGTACTTC. This encodes CASTRQSPYEQYF. The V gene is TRBV7-9, the J gene TRBJ2-7, with D perhaps TRBD1 (5 bases). The CDR3 is 13 amino acids. V gave up 7 bases and J gave up 2 bases, with 12 bases separating them. Germline lookup yields CDR1 SEHNR and CDR2 FQNEAQ (reference sequence). Variable domain in full (rest from reference TRBV7-9 and TRBJ2-7): DTGVSQNPRHKITKRGQNVTFRCDPISEHNRLYWYRQTLGQGPEFLTYFQNEAQLEKSRLLSDRFSAERPKGSFSTLEIQRTEQGDSAMYLCASTRQSPYEQYFGPGTRLTVT.

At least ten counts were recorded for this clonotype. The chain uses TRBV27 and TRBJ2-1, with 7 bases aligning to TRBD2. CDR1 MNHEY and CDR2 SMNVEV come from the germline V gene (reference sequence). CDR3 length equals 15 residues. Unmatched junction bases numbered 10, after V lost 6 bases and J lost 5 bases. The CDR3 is CASSPIQRGHNEQFF. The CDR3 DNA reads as TGTGCCAGCAGCCCGATTCAGCGGGGACACAATGAGCAGTTCTTC.